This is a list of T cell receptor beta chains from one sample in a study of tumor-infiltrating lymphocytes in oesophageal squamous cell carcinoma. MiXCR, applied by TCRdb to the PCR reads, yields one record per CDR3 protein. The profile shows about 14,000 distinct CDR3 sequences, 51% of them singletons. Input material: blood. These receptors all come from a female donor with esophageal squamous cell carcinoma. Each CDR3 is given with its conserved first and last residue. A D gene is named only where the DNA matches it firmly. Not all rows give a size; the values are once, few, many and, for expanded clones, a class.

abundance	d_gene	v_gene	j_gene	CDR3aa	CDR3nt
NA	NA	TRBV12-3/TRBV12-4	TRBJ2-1	CASSLRVGEHNEQFF	TGTGCCAGCAGTTTACGAGTTGGGGAACACAATGAGCAGTTCTTC
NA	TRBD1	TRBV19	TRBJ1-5	CASSTIGTANQPQHF	TGTGCCAGTAGTACAATAGGGACAGCCAATCAGCCCCAGCATTTT
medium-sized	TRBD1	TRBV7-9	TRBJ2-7	CASSFRGLGNSPLHF	TGTGCCAGCAGCTTTAGGGGGCTAGGTAATTCACCCCTCCACTTC
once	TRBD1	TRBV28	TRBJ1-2	CASRGTGSTNYGYTF	TGTGCCAGCAGGGGGACAGGGTCAACTAACTATGGCTACACCTTC
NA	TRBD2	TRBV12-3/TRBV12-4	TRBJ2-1	CASRRTSGGLDNEQFF	TGTGCCAGCAGGCGGACTAGCGGGGGGCTCGACAATGAGCAGTTCTTC
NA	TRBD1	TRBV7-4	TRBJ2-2	CASTEYDGTGGTGELFF	TGTGCCAGCACCGAATACGACGGGACAGGGGGGACCGGGGAGCTGTTTTTT
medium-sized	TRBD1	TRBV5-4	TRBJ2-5	CASSSGQGRETQYF	TGTGCCAGCAGCTCCGGACAGGGTCGGGAGACCCAGTACTTC
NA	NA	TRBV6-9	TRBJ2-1	CASRLAFYEQFF	TGTGCCAGCCGACTCGCTTTCTATGAGCAGTTCTTC
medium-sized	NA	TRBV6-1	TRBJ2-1	CASSPHGGSRNNEQFF	TGTGCCAGCAGTCCCCACGGGGGAAGCCGTAACAATGAGCAGTTCTTC
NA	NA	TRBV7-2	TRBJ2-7	CASSLGGGQYF	TGTGCCAGCAGCTTAGGGGGCGGGCAGTACTTC
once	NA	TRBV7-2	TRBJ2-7	CASTSQVQAYEQYF	TGTGCCAGCACCTCACAGGTTCAGGCCTACGAGCAGTACTTC
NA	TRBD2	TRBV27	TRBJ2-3	CASSLTSGALYNEQYF	TGTGCCAGCAGTCTCACTAGCGGAGCACTCTACAATGAGCAGTATTTT
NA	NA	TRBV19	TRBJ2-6	CASSISRRDRTYGYTFGF	NA
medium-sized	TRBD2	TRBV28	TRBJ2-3	CASSFPSGLSTDTQYF	TGTGCCAGCAGTTTCCCTAGCGGGCTTAGCACAGATACGCAGTATTTT
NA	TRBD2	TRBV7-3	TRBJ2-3	CASSELAGGHTQYF	TGTGCCAGCAGCGAACTAGCGGGGGGGCATACGCAGTATTTT
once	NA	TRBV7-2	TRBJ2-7	CASSLDKRNSYEQYF	TGTGCCAGCAGCTTAGACAAGCGGAACTCCTACGAGCAGTACTTC